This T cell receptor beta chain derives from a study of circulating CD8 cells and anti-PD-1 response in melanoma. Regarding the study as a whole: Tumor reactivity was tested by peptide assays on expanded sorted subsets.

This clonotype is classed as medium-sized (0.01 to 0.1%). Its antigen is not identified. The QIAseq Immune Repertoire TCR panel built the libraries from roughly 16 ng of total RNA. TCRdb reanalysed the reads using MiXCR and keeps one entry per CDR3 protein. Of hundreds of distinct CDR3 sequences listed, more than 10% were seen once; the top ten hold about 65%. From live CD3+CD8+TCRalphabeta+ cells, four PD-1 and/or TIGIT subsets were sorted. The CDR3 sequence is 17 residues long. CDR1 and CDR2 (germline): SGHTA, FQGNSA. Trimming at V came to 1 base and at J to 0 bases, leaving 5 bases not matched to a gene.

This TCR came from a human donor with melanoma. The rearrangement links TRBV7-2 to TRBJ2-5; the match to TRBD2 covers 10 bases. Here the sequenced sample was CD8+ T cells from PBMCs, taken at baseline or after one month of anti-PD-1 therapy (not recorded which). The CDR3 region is CASSLGLAGADQETQYF. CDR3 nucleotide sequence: TGTGCCAGCAGCTTAGGGCTAGCGGGGGCGGACCAAGAGACCCAGTACTTC.